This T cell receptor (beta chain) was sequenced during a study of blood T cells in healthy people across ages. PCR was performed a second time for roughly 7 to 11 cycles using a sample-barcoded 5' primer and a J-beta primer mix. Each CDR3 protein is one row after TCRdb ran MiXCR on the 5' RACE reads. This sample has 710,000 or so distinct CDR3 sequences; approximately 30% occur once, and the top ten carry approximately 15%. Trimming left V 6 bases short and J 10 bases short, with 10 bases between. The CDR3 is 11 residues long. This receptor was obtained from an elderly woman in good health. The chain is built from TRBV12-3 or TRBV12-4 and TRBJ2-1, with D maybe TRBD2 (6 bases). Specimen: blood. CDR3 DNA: TGTGCCAGCAGAAGGGACTCGGAGCAGTTCTTC. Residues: CASRRDSEQFF.